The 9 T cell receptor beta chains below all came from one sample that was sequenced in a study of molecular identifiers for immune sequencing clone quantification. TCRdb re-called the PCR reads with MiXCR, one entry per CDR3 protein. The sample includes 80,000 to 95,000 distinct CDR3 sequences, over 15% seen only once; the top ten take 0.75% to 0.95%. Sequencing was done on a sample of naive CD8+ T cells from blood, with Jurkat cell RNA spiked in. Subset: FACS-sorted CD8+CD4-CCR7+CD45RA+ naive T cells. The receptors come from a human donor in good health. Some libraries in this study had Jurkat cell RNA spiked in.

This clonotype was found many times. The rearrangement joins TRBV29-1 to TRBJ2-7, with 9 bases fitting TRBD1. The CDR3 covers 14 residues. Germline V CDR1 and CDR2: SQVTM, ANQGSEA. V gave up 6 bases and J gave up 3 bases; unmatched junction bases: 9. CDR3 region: CSVKRADRGYEQYF. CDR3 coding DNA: TGCAGCGTCAAAAGGGCGGACAGGGGCTACGAGCAGTACTTC.

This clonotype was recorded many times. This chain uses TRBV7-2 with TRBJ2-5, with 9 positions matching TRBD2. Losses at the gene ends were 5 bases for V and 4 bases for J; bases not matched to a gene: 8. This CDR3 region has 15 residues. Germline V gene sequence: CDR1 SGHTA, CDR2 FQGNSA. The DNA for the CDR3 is TGTGCCAGCAGCCCGTGGACTAGCGCTCCAGAGACCCAGTACTTC. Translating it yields CASSPWTSAPETQYF. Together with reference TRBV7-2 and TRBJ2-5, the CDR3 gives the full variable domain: GAGVSQSPSNKVTEKGKDVELRCDPISGHTALYWYRQSLGQGLEFLIYFQGNSAPDKSGLPSDRFSAERTGGSVSTLTIQRTQQEDSAVYLCASSPWTSAPETQYFGPGTRLLVL.

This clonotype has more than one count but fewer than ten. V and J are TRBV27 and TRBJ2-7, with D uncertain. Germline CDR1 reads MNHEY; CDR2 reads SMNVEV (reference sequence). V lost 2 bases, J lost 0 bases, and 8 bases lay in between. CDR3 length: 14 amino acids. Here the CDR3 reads CASSLIGDSYEQYF. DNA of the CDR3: TGTGCCAGCAGTTTAATAGGAGACTCCTACGAGCAGTACTTC.

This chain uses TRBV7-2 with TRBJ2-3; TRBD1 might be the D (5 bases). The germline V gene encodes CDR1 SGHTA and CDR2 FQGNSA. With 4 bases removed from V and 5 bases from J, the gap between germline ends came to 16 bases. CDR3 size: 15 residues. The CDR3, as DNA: TGTGCCAGCAGCTCCGACAGCATGACTGGAGATACGCAGTATTTT. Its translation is CASSSDSMTGDTQYF. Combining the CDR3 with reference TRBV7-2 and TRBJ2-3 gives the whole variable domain GAGVSQSPSNKVTEKGKDVELRCDPISGHTALYWYRQSLGQGLEFLIYFQGNSAPDKSGLPSDRFSAERTGGSVSTLTIQRTQQEDSAVYLCASSSDSMTGDTQYFGPGTRLTVL.

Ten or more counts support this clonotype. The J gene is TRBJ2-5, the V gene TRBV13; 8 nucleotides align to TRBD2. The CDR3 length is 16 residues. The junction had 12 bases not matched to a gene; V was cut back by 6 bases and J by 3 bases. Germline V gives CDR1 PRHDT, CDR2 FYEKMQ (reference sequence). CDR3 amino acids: CASRPSGGRGKETQYF. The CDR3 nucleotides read TGTGCCAGCAGGCCGAGCGGGGGACGCGGTAAAGAGACCCAGTACTTC.

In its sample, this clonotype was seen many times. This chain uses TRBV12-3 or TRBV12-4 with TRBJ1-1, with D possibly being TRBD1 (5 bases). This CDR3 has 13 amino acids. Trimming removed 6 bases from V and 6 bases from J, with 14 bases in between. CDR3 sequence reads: CASRVTGFSEAFF. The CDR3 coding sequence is TGTGCCAGCAGGGTTACAGGATTCTCTGAAGCTTTCTTT.

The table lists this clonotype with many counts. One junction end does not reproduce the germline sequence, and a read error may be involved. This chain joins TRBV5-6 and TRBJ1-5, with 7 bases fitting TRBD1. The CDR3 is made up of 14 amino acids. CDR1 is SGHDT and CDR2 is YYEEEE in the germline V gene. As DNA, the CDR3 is TGTGCCAGCAGTTTGGGACAGAACAATCAGCCCCAGCATTTT. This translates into CASSLGQNNQPQHF.

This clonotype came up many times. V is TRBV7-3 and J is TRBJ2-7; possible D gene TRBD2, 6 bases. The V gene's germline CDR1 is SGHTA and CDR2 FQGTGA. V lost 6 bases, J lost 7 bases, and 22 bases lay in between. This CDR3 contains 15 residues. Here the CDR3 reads CASSPGGTSPWEQYF. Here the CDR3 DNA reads TGTGCCAGCAGTCCTGGAGGGACTTCCCCCTGGGAGCAGTACTTC. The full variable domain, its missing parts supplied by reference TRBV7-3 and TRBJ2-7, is GAGVSQTPSNKVTEKGKYVELRCDPISGHTALYWYRQSLGQGPEFLIYFQGTGAADDSGLPNDRFFAVRPEGSVSTLKIQRTERGDSAVYLCASSPGGTSPWEQYFGPGTRLTVT.

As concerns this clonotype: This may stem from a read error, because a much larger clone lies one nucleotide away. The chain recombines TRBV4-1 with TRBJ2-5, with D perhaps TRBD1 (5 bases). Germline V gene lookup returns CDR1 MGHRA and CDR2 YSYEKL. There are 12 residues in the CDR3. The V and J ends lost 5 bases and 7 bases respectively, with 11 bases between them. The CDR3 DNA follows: TGCGCCAGCAGCGGGGCAGAAGGGACCCAGTACTTC. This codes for CASSGAEGTQYF.